This entry concerns a single T cell receptor beta chain. The source of the sample is a study of blood T cell repertoires in COVID-19. The germline V gene has CDR1 MNHEY and CDR2 SMNVEV (reference sequence). CDR3 length: 19 amino acids. Trimming took 5 bases from V and 5 from J; bases not matched to a gene: 13. As processed by the authors: The assay estimated nucleated cells by amplifying reference gene primers. Using immunoSEQ multiplex PCR, the repertoire was profiled, and TCRdb retains in-frame clones only, with some absent. The DNA gave D and trimming, while V, J and clone size come from that table. Of 310,000 or so clones listed, roughly 87% are singletons.

The sequence was collected from a woman in her late teens or twenties who had recovered from COVID-19. The rearrangement joins TRBV27 to TRBJ2-2, with 14 bases aligning to TRBD2. Sequencing input: PBMCs or T cells enriched from blood (not recorded which). CDR3 sequence reads: CASSTHRLAGGRGTGELFF. CDR3 in DNA: TGTGCCAGCAGTACCCACCGACTAGCGGGGGGGCGAGGAACCGGGGAGCTGTTTTTT.